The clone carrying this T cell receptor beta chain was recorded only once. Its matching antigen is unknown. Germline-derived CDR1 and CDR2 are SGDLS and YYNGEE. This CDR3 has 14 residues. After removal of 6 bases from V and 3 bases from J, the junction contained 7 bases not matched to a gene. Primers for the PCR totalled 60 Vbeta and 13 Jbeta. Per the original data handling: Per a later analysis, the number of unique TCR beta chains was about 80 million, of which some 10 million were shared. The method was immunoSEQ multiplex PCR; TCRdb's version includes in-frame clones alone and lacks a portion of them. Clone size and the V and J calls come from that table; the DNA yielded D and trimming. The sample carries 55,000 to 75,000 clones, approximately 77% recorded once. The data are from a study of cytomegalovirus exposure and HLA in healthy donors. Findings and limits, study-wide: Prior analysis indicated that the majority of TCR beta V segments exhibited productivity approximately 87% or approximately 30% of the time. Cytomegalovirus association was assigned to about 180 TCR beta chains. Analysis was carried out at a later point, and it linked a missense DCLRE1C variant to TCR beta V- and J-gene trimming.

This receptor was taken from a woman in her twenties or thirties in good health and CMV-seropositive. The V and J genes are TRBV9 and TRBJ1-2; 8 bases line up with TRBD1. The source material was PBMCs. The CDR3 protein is CASTKDRGDYGYTF. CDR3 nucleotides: TGTGCCAGCACCAAAGACAGGGGAGACTATGGCTACACCTTC.